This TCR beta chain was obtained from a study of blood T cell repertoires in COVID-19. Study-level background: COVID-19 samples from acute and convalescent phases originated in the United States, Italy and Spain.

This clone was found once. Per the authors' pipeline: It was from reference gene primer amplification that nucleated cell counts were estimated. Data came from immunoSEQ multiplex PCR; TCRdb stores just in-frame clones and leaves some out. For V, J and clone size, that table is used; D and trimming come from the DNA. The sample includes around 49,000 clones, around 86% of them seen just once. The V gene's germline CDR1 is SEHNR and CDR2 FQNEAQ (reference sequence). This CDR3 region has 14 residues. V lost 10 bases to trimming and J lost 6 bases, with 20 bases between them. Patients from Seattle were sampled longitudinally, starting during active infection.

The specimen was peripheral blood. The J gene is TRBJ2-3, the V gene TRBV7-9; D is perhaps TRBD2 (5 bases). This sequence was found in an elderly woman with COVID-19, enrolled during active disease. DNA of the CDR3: TGTGCCACCCACGCTGGCGGGCCCAGGGATACGCAGTATTTT. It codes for CATHAGGPRDTQYF.